What follows describes a single TCR beta chain. The antigen is unknown. The CDR3 end shows no conserved phenylalanine or tryptophan, and so a read error is likely. The limits of the CDR3 on the DNA are not certain, so only TCRdb's listed CDR3 is given. This entry belongs to a study of Graves' ophthalmopathy and Graves' hyperthyroidism. Study-level background: Stable hyperthyroidism meant no progression to ophthalmopathy within 18 months of follow-up. Study outcomes and limitations: The model achieved 70.59% sensitivity and less than 85% specificity for ophthalmopathy progression. In blood, most expanded thyroid clonotypes above 0.001 frequency were also detected.

Researchers took RNA transcripts and amplified TCR beta CDR3 regions from them. A first-round RT-PCR used HTBI primers, followed by a second-round multiplex PCR. TCRdb redid the calling of the multiplex PCR reads with MiXCR, one entry per CDR3 protein. The sample contains over a million distinct CDR3 sequences, 35% to 45% of which appear only once. Exclusion covered patients with other autoimmune diseases or uncontrolled infections (as well as pregnancy or lactation). The CDR3 has 11 amino acids, counting both end residues. Germline V gives CDR1 SQVTM, CDR2 ANQGSEA. The J gene is TRBJ1-3, the V gene TRBV29-1; the table's D call, TRBD1, was not checked against the DNA. This sequence was found in an adult man with Graves' hyperthyroidism. The sequenced material came from peripheral blood or thyroid tissue (not recorded which). The CDR3: CSVEDRGHQNT.